Each of the 8 T cell receptor beta chains below was sequenced from the same sample in a study of kidney transplant recipient with SARS-CoV-2 infection. TCRdb reprocessed the reads via MiXCR and lists one record per CDR3 protein. The sample gives about 250,000 distinct CDR3 sequences, about 30% of which show up once; nearly 7.5% is in the top ten. This sample comprised a blood sample, obtained at baseline and around day 110 from a kidney transplant recipient. These receptors were obtained from a male patient between 25 and 40 years old who had COVID-19 and was a kidney transplant recipient. Some T cells may be graft donor cells.

Comments on this clonotype: Being one base from a much bigger clone, this may be a read error. This chain connects TRBV4-1 to TRBJ2-1; weak D call: TRBD2 (5 bases). The germline V gene has CDR1 MGHRA and CDR2 YSYEKL. The CDR3 consists of 14 residues. CDR3 coding DNA: TGCGCCAGCAGCCAAGAACCTAGCAGCTATGAGCAGTCCTTC. Amino acids: CASSQEPSSYEQSF.

The table lists this clonotype with many counts. J is TRBJ2-1 and V is TRBV28; D ambiguous. Looked up from germline, CDR1 is MDHEN and CDR2 is SYDVKM. CDR3 size: 12 residues. V was cut by 5 bases and J by 8 bases, with 10 bases left in between. In nucleotides, the CDR3 is TGTGCCAGCAGTACTTACTTGGATGAGCAGTTCTTC. Translation: CASSTYLDEQFF.

This clonotype turned up a few times. It may be a read error: a sequence one base away is much more abundant. The J gene is TRBJ1-2, the V gene TRBV12-3 or TRBV12-4; D gene unclear. Trimming left V 5 bases short and J 4 bases short, with 23 bases between. The CDR3 has 17 residues. The CDR3 here is CASSRAASFQKTYGYTF. The CDR3, as DNA: TGTGCCAGCAGTCGCGCTGCCAGCTTCCAAAAGACCTATGGCTACACCTTC.

Note on this clonotype: Being one base from a much bigger clone, this may be a read error. The chain employs TRBV28 and TRBJ2-7, with 11 bases lining up with TRBD1. V lost 8 bases and J lost 6; bases outside the gene matches: 15. Germline assignment: CDR1 MDHEN and CDR2 SYDVKM. The CDR3 runs to 16 residues. The CDR3, as DNA: TGTGCCAGCGGTTCCCGTGGGGACAGGGGGGCCTGCGAGCAGTACGTC. Its translation is CASGSRGDRGACEQYV.

With regard to this clonotype: The conserved final phenylalanine or tryptophan is absent from the CDR3, which likely points to a read error. The V gene is TRBV7-6, the J gene TRBJ1-2; no definite D call. The CDR3 contains 17 residues. Trimming took 3 bases from V and 4 from J, leaving 21 bases between them. The germline V gene encodes CDR1 SGHVS and CDR2 FNYEAQ. The CDR3 loop is CASSLCIESRKTYGYTL. The DNA of the CDR3 is TGTGCCAGCAGCTTGTGCATTGAATCTCGAAAGACCTATGGCTACACCCTC.

About this clonotype: This may be a read error: a much more frequent sequence differs by one nucleotide. J is TRBJ2-3 and V is TRBV11-1; TRBD2 might be the D (6 bases). The CDR3 is 16 amino acids. Germline assignment: CDR1 SGHAT and CDR2 FQDESV (reference sequence). Trimming took off 1 base at V and 0 bases at J, with 11 bases between the two ends. The CDR3 here is CASSLGGMASTDTQYF. The CDR3 region has the DNA TGTGCCAGCAGCTTAGGCGGGATGGCTAGCACAGATACGCAGTATTTT.

In this sample, this clonotype turned up a few times. The chain joins TRBV20-1 to TRBJ1-6; the D is unclear. Trimming took 5 bases from V and 5 from J, leaving 22 bases between them. CDR1 is DFQATT and CDR2 is SNEGSKA in the germline V gene (reference sequence). The CDR3 is 17 amino acids. The CDR3 region is CSASDGRRPLDNSPLHF. CDR3 nucleotide sequence: TGCAGTGCTTCCGACGGACGGCGGCCCCTTGATAATTCACCCCTCCACTTT.

This clonotype was recorded at least ten times. The chain is built from TRBV19 and TRBJ1-2; maybe TRBD1 (6 bases). Germline lookup yields CDR1 LNHDA and CDR2 SQIVND (reference sequence). Deletions cut 10 bases from V and 2 bases from J, with 23 bases between. This CDR3 has 16 residues. CDR3 residues: CATQTRIGQRNYGYTF. CDR3 bases: TGTGCCACTCAGACAAGGATCGGACAGCGAAACTATGGCTACACCTTC.